Sequencing of this TCR beta chain was carried out in a study of blood T cell repertoires in COVID-19 (dated by TCRdb to about 2020). At the level of the whole study: Samples from collaborators originated in the United States, Italy and Spain and spanned both the acute and convalescent phases of COVID-19. The prospective study material was composed of cDNA or gDNA derived from T cells, B-cell-depleted T cells, or PBMCs. Subjects who had been exposed to COVID-19, were actively infected with it, or had recovered from it provided the deeply sampled blood TCRbeta repertoires that made up the dataset. The repertoires were released in a freely available public database meant as a resource for research on the immune response to SARS-CoV-2. Samples were obtained from the ongoing ImmuneRACE study (first 160 participants) and from about 1,300 subjects provided by 6 global collaborators. Nearly every sample came with metadata listing a de-identified subject ID, COVID-19 status, age in years and sex. Where available, HLA class I and class II types were taken from metadata supplied by the sample provider and were not determined by assay-based typing. The study at large found these results: The quantity of clinical and demographic metadata differed by source and by participant and was supplied without curation.

V lost 2 bases and J lost 7 bases; the stretch between them is 12 bases long. Its CDR3 holds 13 amino acids, cysteine through phenylalanine. Only the CDR3 DNA is retained, 39 bases long and in frame from the first base. CDR1 and CDR2 were assigned from the germline V gene as SGDLS and YYNGEE. Each collaborating institution followed its own protocols to collect whole blood in K2EDTA tubes. For TCRbeta analysis, collaborator samples were shipped as frozen whole blood, as isolated PBMCs, or as DNA extracted from either sample type. The immunoSEQ Assay, a bias-controlled multiplex PCR, was used to amplify TCRbeta CDR3 regions from genomic DNA. As for how the authors treated the data: The number of nucleated cells in each sample was estimated by amplification of reference gene primers within the assay. Sequence reads were collapsed and filtered to measure the absolute abundance of every unique TCRbeta CDR3 rearrangement. For each sample, productive Simpson clonality was calculated as the square root of Simpson's diversity index across productive rearrangements. In TCRdb, the immuneACCESS table is reduced to in-frame sequences with V and J assigned. These tables do not hold every clone; where another copy was compared, an unresolved V gene accounts for under half, and the others remain unexplained. Clone size and the V and J calls come from that table; the DNA yielded D and trimming. In this sample the table shows under 95,000 clones, roughly nine tenths of which occur a single time. More than 15% of the sample is in the top ten clones.

In regard to this clone: Its target antigen remains unknown. One base away there is no much larger clone; base qualities are not given.

The sequencing input was peripheral blood. The origin of this receptor is a man older than 75 in a cohort sampled during active COVID-19. The rearranged chain carries TRBV9 and TRBJ2-5, and the D gene may be TRBD2, 5 bases matching. The nucleotides are TGTGCCAGCAGCGTGGACCCTCGGGGGACCCAGTACTTC. This is translated as CASSVDPRGTQYF.